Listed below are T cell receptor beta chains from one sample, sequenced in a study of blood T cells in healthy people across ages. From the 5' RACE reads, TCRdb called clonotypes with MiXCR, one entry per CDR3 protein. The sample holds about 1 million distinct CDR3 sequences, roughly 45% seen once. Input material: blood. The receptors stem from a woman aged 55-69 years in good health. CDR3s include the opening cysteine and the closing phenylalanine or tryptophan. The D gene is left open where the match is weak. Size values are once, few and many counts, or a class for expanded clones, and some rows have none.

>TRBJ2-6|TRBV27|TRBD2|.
TGTGCCAGCAGCGTGGGACTAGCGGGACGCTCTGGGGCCAACGTCCTGACTTTC
CASSVGLAGRSGANVLTF
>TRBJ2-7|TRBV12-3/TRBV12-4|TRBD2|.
TGTGCCAGCACCGGGCGGGGGAGAGACGAGCAGTACTTC
CASTGRGRDEQYF
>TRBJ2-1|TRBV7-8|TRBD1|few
TGTGCCAGCAGCTCCAAAAGGGACAGGGGGCGCCTCAATGAGCAGTTCTTC
CASSSKRDRGRLNEQFF
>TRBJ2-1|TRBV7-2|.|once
TGTGCCAGCAGCTTACTAGCGAGTAATTACAATGAGCAGTTCTTC
CASSLLASNYNEQFF
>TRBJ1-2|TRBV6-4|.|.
TGTGCCAGCAGTGCAGGGGTTTGGGACTATGGCTACACCTTC
CASSAGVWDYGYTF
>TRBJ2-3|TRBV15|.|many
TGTGCCACCAGCAGAGAATGGCTAGAAATCACAGATACGCAGTATTTT
CATSREWLEITDTQYF
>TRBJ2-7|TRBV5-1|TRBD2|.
TGCGCCAGCACCAGGCGGGGGGCAGAGGGGAGCTACTACGAGCAGTACTTC
CASTRRGAEGSYYEQYF
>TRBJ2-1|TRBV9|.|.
TGTGCCAGCAGCGTAGCGCCGACACCCTACAATGAGCAGTTCTTC
CASSVAPTPYNEQFF
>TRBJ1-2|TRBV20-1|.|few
TGCAGTGCTGGCGGGAGGGGATATGGCTACACCTTC
CSAGGRGYGYTF
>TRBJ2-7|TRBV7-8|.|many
TGTGCCAGCAGCTTAGCGGCGGAGGCCTACGAGCAGTACTTC
CASSLAAEAYEQYF
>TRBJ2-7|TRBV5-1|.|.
TGCGCCAGCAGCACCTCAGGGACTTCTGAGTACTTC
CASSTSGTSEYF
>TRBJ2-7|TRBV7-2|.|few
TGTGCCAGCAGCTTCCGGCTCTCTGGGTACGAGCAGTACTTC
CASSFRLSGYEQYF
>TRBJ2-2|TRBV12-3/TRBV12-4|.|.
TGTGCCAGCAGCAATCAGCAGATGGGAACCGGGGAGCTGTTTTTT
CASSNQQMGTGELFF
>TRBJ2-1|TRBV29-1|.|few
TGCAGCGTTGAATTGGCGGACAATGAGCAGTTCTTC
CSVELADNEQFF
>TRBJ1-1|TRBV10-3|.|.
TGTGCCATCAGTTTGAAGTTGAACACTGAAGCTTTCTTT
CAISLKLNTEAFF
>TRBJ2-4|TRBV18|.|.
TGTGCCAGCTCACCGCTAGGGGCGCAAAAGGCCGGAGCCAAAAACATTCAGTACTTC
CASSPLGAQKAGAKNIQYF
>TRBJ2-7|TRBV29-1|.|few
TGCAGCGTGAGGCTAGCGACGAGCTCCTACGAGCAGTACTTC
CSVRLATSSYEQYF
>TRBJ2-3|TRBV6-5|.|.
TGTGCCAGCAGTTACCCCGTTCAGGGAGCCTCCAGCACAGATACGCAGTATTTT
CASSYPVQGASSTDTQYF